Described below is a single T cell receptor (beta chain) sequence and its context. The clone's antigen remains unknown. It has no much larger one-base neighbor in the sample; base qualities were not kept. The germline V gene supplies CDR1 SGDLS and CDR2 YYNGEE. Inclusive of the bounding cysteine and phenylalanine, the CDR3 is 15 residues long. CDR3 DNA is the only sequence kept; it has 45 bases, read in frame from the first base. The germline V end is reduced by 0 bases and the J end by 5 bases; junction bases left unmatched: 6. This specimen's time point label, per the study, means: week 35, safety follow-up. Every vaccine dose consisted of 300 ug of a 20-mer mutant IDH1 peptide in Montanide, administered subcutaneously together with topical imiquimod. Eight vaccinations were administered to patients in weeks 1, 3, 5, 7, 11, 15, 19 and 23, corresponding to visits V03 through V10. Donors had newly diagnosed WHO grade 3 or 4 IDH1-mutant astrocytomas with loss of nuclear ATRX. The samples were drawn from NOA16, a multicentre, single-arm, open-label phase I trial in Germany that tested a mutant IDH1 peptide vaccine in humans for the first time. Genomic DNA for TCRB sequencing was extracted from EDTA blood using the DNeasy Blood and Tissue Kit.

The data are from a study of a mutant IDH1 vaccine in newly diagnosed glioma (dated by TCRdb to the early 2020s). About the investigation overall: Vaccination began 4-6 weeks after radiotherapy alone, or alongside temozolomide cycles in the chemotherapy-containing groups. The 32 treated patients were roughly 60% male and about 38% female, with a mean age of about 38 years. Before enrollment, patients had received standard therapy of radiotherapy alone, temozolomide alone, or radiochemotherapy with temozolomide; most received the combination. The week-35 safety follow-up was designated visit V12, and the week-47 end of study was designated visit V13. Six visits were used for peripheral blood collection: V03 (baseline), V05, V07, V10, V12 and V13. Longitudinal TCRB deep sequencing was performed for 20 to 30 treated patients wherever samples were available for exploratory analyses. The full study reports these points: Selection of PBMC samples for TCRB deep sequencing was based on availability. It was noted by the authors that analyses of patient blood samples could not be reproduced owing to sample limitations. No apparent relationship was observed between pseudoprogression and alterations in the top peripheral T cell clonotypes detected by TCRB sequencing. Immune responses induced by the vaccine were seen in roughly 92% of patients across multiple MHC alleles.

The library was produced with the immunoSEQ multiplex PCR assay. The hsTCRB Kit was used according to the manufacturer's protocol to amplify rearranged TCR beta chain sequences. TCRB libraries were sequenced on an Illumina MiSeq. The paper's processing steps were these. The proprietary platform of the kit vendor was used for demultiplexing, trimming and gene mapping. In TCRdb, the immuneACCESS table is reduced to in-frame sequences with V and J assigned. These tables do not hold every clone; where another copy was compared, an unresolved V gene accounts for under half, and the others remain unexplained. The DNA was the basis for D and trimming; V, J and clone size are from that table. In this sample the table shows about 65,000 clones, about four fifths of which occur a single time. Jointly, the top ten make up roughly 5.3% of the sample.

The V and J segments used are TRBV9 and TRBJ2-7, and 9 junctional nucleotides match TRBD2. This material consisted of PBMCs, taken from a glioma patient whose treatment included an IDH1 peptide vaccine. This TCR was sampled from a man aged 35 to 55 with glioma. The DNA reads as follows: TGTGCCAGCAGCGTAGGGGGCGGGAGGGCCCACGAGCAGTACTTC. Translated, this gives CASSVGGGRAHEQYF.